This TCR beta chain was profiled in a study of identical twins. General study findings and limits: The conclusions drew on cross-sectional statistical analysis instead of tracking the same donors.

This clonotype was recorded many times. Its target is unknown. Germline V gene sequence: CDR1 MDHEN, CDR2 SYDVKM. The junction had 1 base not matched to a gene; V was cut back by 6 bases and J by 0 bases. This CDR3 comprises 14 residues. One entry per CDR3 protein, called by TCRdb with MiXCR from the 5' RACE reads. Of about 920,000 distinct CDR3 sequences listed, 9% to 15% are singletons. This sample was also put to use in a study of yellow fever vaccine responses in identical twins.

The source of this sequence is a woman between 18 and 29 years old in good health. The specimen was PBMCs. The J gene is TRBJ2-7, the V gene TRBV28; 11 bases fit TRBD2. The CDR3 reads CASRLAGGSYEQYF. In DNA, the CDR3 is TGTGCCAGCAGGCTAGCGGGAGGCTCCTACGAGCAGTACTTC.